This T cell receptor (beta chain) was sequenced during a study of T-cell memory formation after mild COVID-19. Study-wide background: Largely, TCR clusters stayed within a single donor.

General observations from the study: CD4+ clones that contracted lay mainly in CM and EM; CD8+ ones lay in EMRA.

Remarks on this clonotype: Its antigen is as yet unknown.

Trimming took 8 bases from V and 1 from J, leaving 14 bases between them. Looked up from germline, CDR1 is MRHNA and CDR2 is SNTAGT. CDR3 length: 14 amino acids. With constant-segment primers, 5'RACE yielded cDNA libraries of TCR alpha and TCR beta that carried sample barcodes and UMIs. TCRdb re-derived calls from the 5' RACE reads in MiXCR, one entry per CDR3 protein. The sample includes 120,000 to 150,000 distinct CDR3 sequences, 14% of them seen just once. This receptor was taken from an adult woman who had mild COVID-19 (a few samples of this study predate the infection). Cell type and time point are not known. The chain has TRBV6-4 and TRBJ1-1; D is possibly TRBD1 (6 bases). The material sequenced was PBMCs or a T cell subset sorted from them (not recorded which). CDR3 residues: CASFPGDSNTEAFF. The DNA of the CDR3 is TGTGCCAGCTTTCCAGGGGATTCGAACACTGAAGCTTTCTTT.